Listed here is a single T cell receptor (beta chain). Its specificity is unknown. Regarding donors, all were healthy bone marrow donors. The primer mix had 60 Vbeta and 13 Jbeta primers. TCRdb keeps only in-frame clones here, not all; method: immunoSEQ multiplex PCR. The table records approximately 100,000 clones, around 83% of them present only once. These data belong to a study of cytomegalovirus exposure and HLA in healthy donors. Findings of the study overall: CMV serostatus alone was available as immune exposure information. A few chains linked to CMV were shown in vitro to be specific for CMV antigens. Most TCRs appeared rarely, but some public TCRs recurred in many donors.

CDR1 and CDR2 from the germline V gene are MNHNS and SASEGT. Trimming pared 7 bases from V and 2 bases from J, leaving 15 bases between. This CDR3 has 15 amino acids. The J gene is TRBJ1-5, the V gene TRBV6-1; TRBD1 might be the D (5 bases). This TCR derives from a man aged 25 to 45 in good health and CMV-seronegative. The sequenced sample was PBMCs. The CDR3 sequence is CASNPVGVGNQPQHF. The CDR3 region has the DNA TGTGCCAGCAACCCCGTAGGGGTGGGCAATCAGCCCCAGCATTTT.